This T cell receptor (beta chain) derives from a study of cytomegalovirus exposure and HLA in healthy donors. Vbeta (60) and Jbeta (13) primers were used in the PCR. Profiled with immunoSEQ multiplex PCR; TCRdb holds only in-frame clones, not every one. The sample carries about 140,000 clones, around 90% recorded once. About this clone: Its specificity is unknown.

Study-wide points: Under in vitro conditions, three CMV-associated chains were confirmed as specific for CMV antigens.

This sequence was found in a woman in her 40s in good health and CMV-seronegative. The sample was PBMCs.

Here the CDR3 DNA reads TGTGCCAGCAGACCCGGGACTAGCTACGAGCAGTACTTC. This gives the protein CASRPGTSYEQYF. The J gene is TRBJ2-7, the V gene TRBV6-5, with 8 nucleotides matching TRBD2. The V gene end was trimmed by 6 bases and the J gene end by 3 bases; junction bases not matched to a gene: 4. Per the germline V gene, CDR1 is MNHEY and CDR2 is SVGAGI. The CDR3 length is 13 residues.